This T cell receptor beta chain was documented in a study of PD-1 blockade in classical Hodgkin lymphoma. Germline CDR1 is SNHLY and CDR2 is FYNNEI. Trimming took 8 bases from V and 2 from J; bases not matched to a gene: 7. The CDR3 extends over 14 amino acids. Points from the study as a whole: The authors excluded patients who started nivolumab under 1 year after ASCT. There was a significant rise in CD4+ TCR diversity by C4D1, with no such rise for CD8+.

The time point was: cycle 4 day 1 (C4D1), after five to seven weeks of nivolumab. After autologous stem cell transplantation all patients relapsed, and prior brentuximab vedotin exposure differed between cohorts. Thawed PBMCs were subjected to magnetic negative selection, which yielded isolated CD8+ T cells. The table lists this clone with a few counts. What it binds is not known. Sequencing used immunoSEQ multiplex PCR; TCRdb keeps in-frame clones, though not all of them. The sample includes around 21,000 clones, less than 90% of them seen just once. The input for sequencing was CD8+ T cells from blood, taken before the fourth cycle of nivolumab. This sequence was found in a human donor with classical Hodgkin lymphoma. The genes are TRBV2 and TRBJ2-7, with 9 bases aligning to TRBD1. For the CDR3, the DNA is TGTGCCAGCTATGCGGGACAGGGCCCCTACGAGCAGTACTTC. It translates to CASYAGQGPYEQYF.